This record concerns one TCR beta chain sequence. Its antigen is not known. Autoimmune disease history or systemic immunosuppression barred patients. This specimen comes from a study of OX40 agonist ivuxolimab in advanced cancers. Study details: Administration of intravenous ivuxolimab to patients occurred every 2 weeks at 0.01 to 10 mg/kg. General study points: On average, CD8+ T cells showed a greater number of expanded clones than CD4+. Normalized T-cell clonal expansion was also low in some nonresponders.

The J segment lost 4 bases and the V segment lost 5 bases, leaving 7 bases of the junction unmatched. Germline V lookup: CDR1 SGHDN, CDR2 FVKESK. The CDR3 loop spans 14 amino acids. TCRdb keeps only in-frame clones here, not all; method: immunoSEQ multiplex PCR. Of 77,000 or so clones listed, about nine tenths are singletons. The chain recombines TRBV14 with TRBJ1-1; 7 nucleotides align to TRBD1. Specimen: CD4+ or CD8+ T cells sorted from blood, collected in a trial of the OX40 agonist ivuxolimab. The sequence derives from an adult with an advanced solid tumor such as melanoma, head and neck, liver or kidney cancer. This CDR3 reads CASSYRQGTTEAFF. The CDR3 nucleotides are TGTGCCAGCAGCTACAGACAGGGCACCACTGAAGCTTTCTTT.